Listed below are T cell receptor beta chains from one sample, sequenced in a study of cytomegalovirus exposure and HLA in healthy donors. Measured with immunoSEQ multiplex PCR; TCRdb has only the in-frame clones, and not every one. The table records approximately 140,000 clones, 75% to 85% of them present only once. Material: PBMCs. The receptors were sampled from a man in his fifties in good health and CMV-seropositive. Each CDR3 is given with its conserved first and last residue. D genes are given only for firm matches. Where a row states a size, it is once, few, many or the class of an expanded clone; other rows omit it.

TRBD1	TRBV7-9	TRBJ2-5	-	CASSVLAGTDQETQYF	TGTGCCAGCAGCGTTCTTGCCGGGACAGACCAAGAGACCCAGTACTTC
TRBD2	TRBV7-9	TRBJ2-7	-	CSSSFSSGAEQYF	TGTTCCAGCAGCTTTTCTAGCGGAGCCGAGCAGTACTTC
TRBD2	TRBV5-1	TRBJ2-2	-	CASSGTSGANTGELFF	TGCGCCAGCAGCGGCACTAGCGGAGCGAACACCGGGGAGCTGTTTTTT
TRBD1	TRBV18	TRBJ2-7	-	CASSPPEQGAYEQYF	TGTGCCAGCTCACCACCAGAACAGGGGGCGTACGAGCAGTACTTC
TRBD2	TRBV4-2	TRBJ2-7	-	CASSQDPSGSLYEQYF	TGTGCCAGCAGCCAAGACCCTAGCGGGAGTCTCTACGAGCAGTACTTC
TRBD1	TRBV7-7	TRBJ1-1	few	CASSLDRDTEAFF	TGTGCTAGCAGCTTGGACAGGGACACTGAAGCTTTCTTT
-	TRBV5-1	TRBJ1-5	few	CASSLEGGFQHF	TGCGCCAGCAGCTTGGAAGGGGGTTTTCAGCATTTT
-	TRBV27	TRBJ2-7	-	CASSFGKEAYEQYF	TGTGCCAGCAGTTTTGGCAAGGAGGCTTACGAGCAGTACTTC
TRBD1	TRBV7-9	TRBJ2-1	-	CASSSRGTGFYNEQFF	TGTGCCAGCAGCTCAAGGGGGACAGGCTTCTACAATGAGCAGTTCTTC
-	TRBV28	TRBJ1-1	-	CASSLGRNTEAFF	TGTGCCAGCAGTTTAGGGCGGAACACTGAAGCTTTCTTT
TRBD1	TRBV28	TRBJ1-6	-	CASRWTGDTPLHF	TGTGCCAGCAGGTGGACAGGGGACACACCCCTCCACTTT
-	TRBV5-1	TRBJ1-3	-	CASSLGDSSGNTIYF	TGCGCCAGCAGCCTGGGGGACTCCTCTGGAAACACCATATATTTT
TRBD1	TRBV5-6	TRBJ2-7	-	CASSPPGQGAYEQYF	TGTGCCAGCAGCCCCCCGGGCCAGGGGGCGTACGAGCAGTACTTC
TRBD2	TRBV7-9	TRBJ2-5	few	CSSSLLAEGGETQYF	TGTTCCAGCAGCTTACTAGCGGAGGGAGGGGAGACCCAGTACTTC
TRBD1	TRBV5-1	TRBJ2-5	-	CASSPTGKPKETQYF	TGCGCCAGCAGCCCGACAGGGAAACCTAAAGAGACCCAGTACTTC
TRBD2	TRBV5-1	TRBJ2-7	-	CASSLGLAGGWSYEQYF	TGCGCCAGCAGCTTGGGCCTAGCGGGAGGTTGGTCCTACGAGCAGTACTTC
TRBD1	TRBV14	TRBJ2-1	-	CASSQGGTAYNEQFF	TGTGCCAGCAGCCAAGGTGGGACAGCCTACAATGAGCAGTTCTTC
TRBD1	TRBV7-8	TRBJ2-2	-	CASSFGTVNTGELFF	TGTGCCAGCAGCTTCGGGACAGTGAACACCGGGGAGCTGTTTTTT
-	TRBV30	TRBJ1-1	-	CAWRSDGTEAFF	TGTGCCTGGAGAAGCGATGGAACTGAAGCTTTCTTT
-	TRBV2	TRBJ2-1	few	CASESAGCLF	TGTGCCAGCGAGTCGGCGGGATGTCTCTTC